A selection of T cell receptor beta chains follows, all from one sample in a study of control samples from healthy donors and cancer patients. The method was immunoSEQ multiplex PCR; TCRdb's version includes in-frame clones alone and lacks a portion of them. In the table there are about 34,000 clones, 86% of which are singletons. The specimen sequenced was PBMCs. These receptors came from a woman in her 40s with lung cancer. CDR3s include the opening cysteine and the closing phenylalanine or tryptophan. A D gene is named only where the DNA matches it firmly. The size entry is marked missing in some rows and otherwise reads once, few, many or a size class.

d_call	v_call	clone_size	j_call	cdr3_nt	cdr3_aa
NA	TRBV3-1/TRBV3-2	NA	TRBJ2-5	TGTGCCAGCAGCCAAGATCCCAGGGAGACCCAGTACTTC	CASSQDPRETQYF
NA	TRBV30	NA	TRBJ2-1	TGTGCCTGGATCGGTGGGGGGCTCGCCTACAATGAGCAGTTCTTC	CAWIGGGLAYNEQFF
NA	TRBV11-2	NA	TRBJ1-1	TGTGCCAGCACCTGGCGGGGTATGAACACTGAAGCTTTCTTT	CASTWRGMNTEAFF
NA	TRBV29-1	NA	TRBJ2-3	TGCAGCGTTGACCAGGGGGGAGGCACAGATACGCAGTATTTT	CSVDQGGGTDTQYF
NA	TRBV2	NA	TRBJ1-1	TGTGCCAGCAGCCCCAGGGATCTGTTGACTGAAGCTTTCTTT	CASSPRDLLTEAFF
TRBD1	TRBV6-1	NA	TRBJ1-2	TGTGCCAGCAGTGAAAGTGATGGTCAGGGGGCTGCTGGCTACACCTTC	CASSESDGQGAAGYTF
NA	TRBV7-2	NA	TRBJ2-5	TGTGCCAGCAGCTTAGGTGCTAGCTCAGAGACCCAGTACTTC	CASSLGASSETQYF
NA	TRBV11-2	NA	TRBJ2-7	TGTGCCAGCAGCTTAGGCCCCGGGGGGCACTACGAGCAGTACTTC	CASSLGPGGHYEQYF
TRBD2	TRBV9	NA	TRBJ2-2	TGTGCCAGCAGCGACCCTACTAGCGGGGTGGGCACCGGGGAGCTGTTTTTT	CASSDPTSGVGTGELFF
TRBD1	TRBV7-9	NA	TRBJ2-7	TGTGCCAGCTCGAGGGGGACAGGAGGGTACGAGCAGTACTTC	CASSRGTGGYEQYF
NA	TRBV14	NA	TRBJ1-4	TGTGCCAGCAGCCAAGAGACAATCGAAAAACTGTTTTTT	CASSQETIEKLFF
TRBD1	TRBV12-3/TRBV12-4	NA	TRBJ1-5	TGTGCCAGCAGTCAGGGGGCGGATCAGCCCCAGCATTTT	CASSQGADQPQHF
TRBD1	TRBV3-1/TRBV3-2	NA	TRBJ2-1	TGTGCCAGCAGCCATTCGACAGGGGGACCCTACAATGAGCAGTTCTTC	CASSHSTGGPYNEQFF
NA	TRBV5-4	NA	TRBJ1-4	TGTGCCAGCAGCTTGGCTCTCTGGGGATTAAGAACTAATGAAAAACTGTTTTTT	CASSLALWGLRTNEKLFF
NA	TRBV7-2	NA	TRBJ1-4	TGTGCCAGCAGCGACCGACAGGCTAATGAAAAACTGTTTTTT	CASSDRQANEKLFF
NA	TRBV4-3	NA	TRBJ1-5	TGCGCCAGCAGCCAAGATCGGCAACAGCCCCAGCATTTT	CASSQDRQQPQHF
NA	TRBV28	NA	TRBJ2-6	TGTGCCAGCAGCCCTACTAGTTCGGGGGCCAACGTCCTGACTTTC	CASSPTSSGANVLTF
TRBD2	TRBV7-2	NA	TRBJ2-1	TGTGCCAGCAGCTCGACTAGCGAGAGATACAATGAGCAGTTCTTC	CASSSTSERYNEQFF
NA	TRBV2	NA	TRBJ1-3	TGTGCCAGCAGGACAGGACCGGTCGGAAACACCATATATTTT	CASRTGPVGNTIYF
NA	TRBV11-3	NA	TRBJ2-1	TGTGCCAGCAGCTTAGAAAGGGGCGGGATATCCTACAATGAGCAGTTCTTC	CASSLERGGISYNEQFF
TRBD1	TRBV11-2	NA	TRBJ1-5	TGTGCCAGCAGCTTAGGGGGACAGGGGTCTCAGCCCCAGCATTTT	CASSLGGQGSQPQHF
NA	TRBV5-1	NA	TRBJ1-3	TGCGCCAGCAGCTTAGGACAGACTGGAAACACCATATATTTT	CASSLGQTGNTIYF
NA	TRBV14	NA	TRBJ1-6	TGTGCCAGCAGCCAAGATACGGACCTTTATTCACCCCTCCACTTT	CASSQDTDLYSPLHF
NA	TRBV5-1	NA	TRBJ1-3	TGCGCCAGCAGCTTATCAGGTCGCCACCCCGACACCATATATTTT	CASSLSGRHPDTIYF
NA	TRBV19	few	TRBJ2-5	TGTGCCAGTAGTATGCGACTCGGTGTGCGGGGAGGGGGCAGGGAGACCCAGTACTTC	CASSMRLGVRGGGRETQYF
NA	TRBV2	few	TRBJ1-4	TGTGCCAGCAGTGGGATCGTGACAGAAGAAAAACTGTTTTTT	CASSGIVTEEKLFF
TRBD2	TRBV11-2	NA	TRBJ2-1	TGTGCCAGCAGCCGAAGCGGGGGGGTATACAATGAGCAGTTCTTC	CASSRSGGVYNEQFF
NA	TRBV7-6	NA	TRBJ2-7	TGTGCCAGCAGCTTGGGGGGGGGCGGCTACGAGCAGTACTTC	CASSLGGGGYEQYF
TRBD1	TRBV4-1	NA	TRBJ2-1	TGCGCCAGCAGCCGAGGGGGCCTCAATGAGCAGTTCTTC	CASSRGGLNEQFF
NA	TRBV28	NA	TRBJ1-5	TGTGCCAGCAGTCCAGGGGAAGAAGGTCAGCCCCAGCATTTT	CASSPGEEGQPQHF
TRBD1	TRBV4-2	NA	TRBJ1-5	TGTGCCAGCAGCCAAGATACAGGGGTCCAGCCCCAGCATTTT	CASSQDTGVQPQHF
NA	TRBV5-1	NA	TRBJ1-2	TGCGCCAGCAGGATGGACAGCTATGGCTACACCTTC	CASRMDSYGYTF
NA	TRBV27	NA	TRBJ2-7	TGTGCCAGCAGTTCCGGGAACAACGAGCAGTACTTC	CASSSGNNEQYF
TRBD1	TRBV9	NA	TRBJ1-6	TGTGCCAGCAGCGTAGAGGGACAGAAGAATTCACCCCTCCACTTT	CASSVEGQKNSPLHF
NA	TRBV20-1	NA	TRBJ2-4	TGCAGTGCTAGTAGTGTCAGGGGCCCTCAAAACATTCAGTACTTC	CSASSVRGPQNIQYF
NA	TRBV19	few	TRBJ1-5	TGTGCCAGTAGTATTCGGGCAGGGGAATCGGGTAGGGATCAGCCCCAGCATTTT	CASSIRAGESGRDQPQHF
TRBD1	TRBV7-9	NA	TRBJ1-1	TGTGCCAGCAGCTCACATCGGGGACAGGGGGGGATGAACACTGAAGCTTTCTTT	CASSSHRGQGGMNTEAFF
TRBD1	TRBV28	NA	TRBJ1-2	TGTGCCAGCAGAGAGCCTACAGGGGGCCGAGTGCTGACCTACACCTTC	CASREPTGGRVLTYTF
NA	TRBV3-1/TRBV3-2	NA	TRBJ1-2	TGTGCCAGCAGCCAAGATCAAGGGCCCGTAGCCTATGGCTACACCTTC	CASSQDQGPVAYGYTF
NA	TRBV28	NA	TRBJ1-1	TGTGCCAGCAAAGGGCAAGTCACTGAAGCTTTCTTT	CASKGQVTEAFF
NA	TRBV9	NA	TRBJ1-3	TGTGCCAGCAGCGTAGGTTGGGGCGCGAACTCTGGAAACACCATATATTTT	CASSVGWGANSGNTIYF
NA	TRBV30	NA	TRBJ1-1	TGTGCCTGGAGTGGGGGTAACACTGAAGCTTTCTTT	CAWSGGNTEAFF
NA	TRBV6-6	NA	TRBJ1-1	TGTGCCAGCACCTACACGGAGGTAGACACTGAAGCTTTCTTT	CASTYTEVDTEAFF
NA	TRBV4-3	NA	TRBJ2-3	TGCGCCAGCAGCCAAGATGTGGCTGGGGGCGACGGGAATACGCAGTATTTT	CASSQDVAGGDGNTQYF
TRBD1	TRBV29-1	NA	TRBJ1-2	TGCAGCGTCCAGGGGGGGGGCGGCAAGCCCGACTATGGCTACACCTTC	CSVQGGGGKPDYGYTF
NA	TRBV5-1	NA	TRBJ2-2	TGCGCCAGCAGCTTGCGGATTTCCGGGGAGCTGTTTTTT	CASSLRISGELFF
TRBD1	TRBV5-1	NA	TRBJ1-5	TGCGCCAGCAGCCCCCAGGGGGATCAGCCCCAGCATTTT	CASSPQGDQPQHF
NA	TRBV6-6	NA	TRBJ1-6	TGTGCCAGCAGTTACTCAGGCCCGGGGTCACCCCTCCACTTT	CASSYSGPGSPLHF
NA	TRBV7-2	few	TRBJ2-3	TGTGCCTCGGGAGAGGGGCTTAGCACAGATACGCAGTATTTT	CASGEGLSTDTQYF
NA	TRBV5-5	NA	TRBJ2-3	TGTGCCAGCAGCCTAGGACCCACTAGCACAGATACGCAGTATTTT	CASSLGPTSTDTQYF
NA	TRBV28	NA	TRBJ1-5	TGTGCCAGCAGGATTACCCCGGATCAGCCCCAGCATTTT	CASRITPDQPQHF
NA	TRBV9	few	TRBJ1-4	TGTGCCAGCACTACAGGGACCGCAACTAATGAAAAACTGTTTTTT	CASTTGTATNEKLFF
NA	TRBV4-3	NA	TRBJ2-3	TGCGCCAGCAGCCAAGATCTTGTAAGCAATACGCAGTATTTT	CASSQDLVSNTQYF
NA	TRBV27	NA	TRBJ1-5	TGTGCCAGCAGTTTATCCAGAATCGATCAGCCCCAGCATTTT	CASSLSRIDQPQHF